This TCR beta chain was recorded in a study of blood T cell repertoires in COVID-19. Whole-study context: The United States, Italy and Spain were the sources of the acute and convalescent COVID-19 samples. Sources were T cells, B-cell-depleted T cells, or PBMCs; the material itself was cDNA or gDNA.

The length of the CDR3 is 18 residues. The ends lost 3 bases at V and 2 bases at J; junction bases unmatched: 11. Germline V gene sequence: CDR1 SGHRS, CDR2 YFSETQ. Per the original data handling: The assay estimated nucleated cells by amplifying reference gene primers. Here immunoSEQ multiplex PCR was the method, and the copy in TCRdb shows in-frame clones only, minus some. D and trimming were read from the DNA, whereas the V and J calls and clone size are those reported in that table. The sample yields 9,500 to 15,000 clones, about 92% seen once. The source is a man between 65 and 85 years old with active COVID-19. This chain uses TRBV5-1 with TRBJ2-3; 11 bases match TRBD2. The sequencing input was peripheral blood. The CDR3 loop is CASSWGSIAGGITDTQYF. CDR3 DNA: TGCGCCAGCAGCTGGGGGAGTATAGCGGGAGGGATCACAGATACGCAGTATTTT.